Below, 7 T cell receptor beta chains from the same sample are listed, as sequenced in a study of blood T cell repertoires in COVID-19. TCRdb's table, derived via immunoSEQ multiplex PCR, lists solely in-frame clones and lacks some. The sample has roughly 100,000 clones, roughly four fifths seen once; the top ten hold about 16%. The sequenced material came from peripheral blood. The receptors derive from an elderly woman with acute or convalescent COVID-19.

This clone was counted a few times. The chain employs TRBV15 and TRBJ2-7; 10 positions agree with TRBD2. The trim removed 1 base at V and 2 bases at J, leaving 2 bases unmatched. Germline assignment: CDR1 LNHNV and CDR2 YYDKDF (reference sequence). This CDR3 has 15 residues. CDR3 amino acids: CATSRGTSGPYEQYF. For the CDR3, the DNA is TGTGCCACCAGCAGAGGGACTAGCGGCCCCTACGAGCAGTACTTC.

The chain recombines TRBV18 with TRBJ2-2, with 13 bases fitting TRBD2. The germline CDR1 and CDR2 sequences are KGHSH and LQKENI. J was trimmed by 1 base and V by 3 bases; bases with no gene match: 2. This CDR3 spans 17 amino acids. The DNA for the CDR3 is TGTGCCAGCTCACCGGGACTAGCGGGGTGGAACACCGGGGAGCTGTTTTTT. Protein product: CASSPGLAGWNTGELFF.

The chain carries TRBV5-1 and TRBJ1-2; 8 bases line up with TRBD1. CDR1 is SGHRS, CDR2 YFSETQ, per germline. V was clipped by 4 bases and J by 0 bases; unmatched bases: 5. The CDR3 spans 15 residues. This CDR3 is CASSPSTGANYGYTF. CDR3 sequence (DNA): TGCGCCAGCAGCCCCTCGACAGGGGCTAACTATGGCTACACCTTC.

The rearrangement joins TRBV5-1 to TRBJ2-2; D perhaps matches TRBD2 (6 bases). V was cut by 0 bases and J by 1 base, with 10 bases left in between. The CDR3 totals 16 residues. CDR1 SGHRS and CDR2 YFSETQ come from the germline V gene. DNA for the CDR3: TGCGCCAGCAGCTTGGAGAGCGGGCAGAACACCGGGGAGCTGTTTTTT. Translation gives CASSLESGQNTGELFF.

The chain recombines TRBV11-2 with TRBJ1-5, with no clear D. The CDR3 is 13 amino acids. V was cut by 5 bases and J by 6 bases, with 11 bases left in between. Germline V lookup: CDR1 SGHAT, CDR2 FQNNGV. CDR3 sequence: CASSRDYRQPQHF. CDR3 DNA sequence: TGTGCCAGCAGCCGCGACTACCGTCAGCCCCAGCATTTT.

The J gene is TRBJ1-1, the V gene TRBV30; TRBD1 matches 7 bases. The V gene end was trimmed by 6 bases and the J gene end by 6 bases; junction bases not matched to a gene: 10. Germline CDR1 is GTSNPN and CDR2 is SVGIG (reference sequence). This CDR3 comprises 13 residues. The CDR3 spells CACKRQGWSEAFF. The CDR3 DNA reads TGTGCCTGCAAGAGACAGGGATGGTCTGAAGCTTTCTTT.

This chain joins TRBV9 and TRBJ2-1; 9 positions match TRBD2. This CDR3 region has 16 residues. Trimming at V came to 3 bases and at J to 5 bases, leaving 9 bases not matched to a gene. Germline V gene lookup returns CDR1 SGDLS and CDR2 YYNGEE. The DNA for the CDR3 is TGTGCCAGCAGCGCTTTTCTAGCGGGGACTCACAATGAGCAGTTCTTC. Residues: CASSAFLAGTHNEQFF. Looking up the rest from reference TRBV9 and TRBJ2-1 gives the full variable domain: DSGVTQTPKHLITATGQRVTLRCSPRSGDLSVYWYQQSLDQGLQFLIQYYNGEERAKGNILERFSAQQFPDLHSELNLSSLELGDSALYFCASSAFLAGTHNEQFFGPGTRLTVL.